This TCR beta chain was observed in a study of T cell repertoires in cytomegalovirus infection. Study details: CMV infection plus the matching HLA type was flagged by public TCR beta signatures.

Study-wide results and caveats: Dominant in the ex vivo response were TCR beta clonotypes restricted by HLA-C and specific for CMV. Of the TCR beta families, the public ones yielded a cumulative frequency that identified carriers of CMV plus the relevant HLA.

TCRdb redid the calling of the reads with MiXCR, one entry per CDR3 protein. Of approximately 170,000 distinct CDR3 sequences in the sample, about a sixth were seen once. There are a few counts of this clonotype. The antigen remains undetermined. The length of the CDR3 is 15 residues. Trimming stripped 4 bases from V and 5 bases from J, with 17 bases between. Germline assignment: CDR1 SGHDT and CDR2 YYEEEE. This rearrangement joins TRBV5-6 to TRBJ2-3; D perhaps matches TRBD2 (5 bases). Sequenced material: CD8+ T cells from PBMCs. This sequence was found in a human donor in good health (CMV status not recorded). Some clones in this sample may be carry-over from other donors' samples. This CDR3 reads CASSRERSREDTQYF. In DNA form, the CDR3 reads TGTGCCAGCAGCCGCGAAAGGTCGAGGGAAGATACGCAGTATTTT.